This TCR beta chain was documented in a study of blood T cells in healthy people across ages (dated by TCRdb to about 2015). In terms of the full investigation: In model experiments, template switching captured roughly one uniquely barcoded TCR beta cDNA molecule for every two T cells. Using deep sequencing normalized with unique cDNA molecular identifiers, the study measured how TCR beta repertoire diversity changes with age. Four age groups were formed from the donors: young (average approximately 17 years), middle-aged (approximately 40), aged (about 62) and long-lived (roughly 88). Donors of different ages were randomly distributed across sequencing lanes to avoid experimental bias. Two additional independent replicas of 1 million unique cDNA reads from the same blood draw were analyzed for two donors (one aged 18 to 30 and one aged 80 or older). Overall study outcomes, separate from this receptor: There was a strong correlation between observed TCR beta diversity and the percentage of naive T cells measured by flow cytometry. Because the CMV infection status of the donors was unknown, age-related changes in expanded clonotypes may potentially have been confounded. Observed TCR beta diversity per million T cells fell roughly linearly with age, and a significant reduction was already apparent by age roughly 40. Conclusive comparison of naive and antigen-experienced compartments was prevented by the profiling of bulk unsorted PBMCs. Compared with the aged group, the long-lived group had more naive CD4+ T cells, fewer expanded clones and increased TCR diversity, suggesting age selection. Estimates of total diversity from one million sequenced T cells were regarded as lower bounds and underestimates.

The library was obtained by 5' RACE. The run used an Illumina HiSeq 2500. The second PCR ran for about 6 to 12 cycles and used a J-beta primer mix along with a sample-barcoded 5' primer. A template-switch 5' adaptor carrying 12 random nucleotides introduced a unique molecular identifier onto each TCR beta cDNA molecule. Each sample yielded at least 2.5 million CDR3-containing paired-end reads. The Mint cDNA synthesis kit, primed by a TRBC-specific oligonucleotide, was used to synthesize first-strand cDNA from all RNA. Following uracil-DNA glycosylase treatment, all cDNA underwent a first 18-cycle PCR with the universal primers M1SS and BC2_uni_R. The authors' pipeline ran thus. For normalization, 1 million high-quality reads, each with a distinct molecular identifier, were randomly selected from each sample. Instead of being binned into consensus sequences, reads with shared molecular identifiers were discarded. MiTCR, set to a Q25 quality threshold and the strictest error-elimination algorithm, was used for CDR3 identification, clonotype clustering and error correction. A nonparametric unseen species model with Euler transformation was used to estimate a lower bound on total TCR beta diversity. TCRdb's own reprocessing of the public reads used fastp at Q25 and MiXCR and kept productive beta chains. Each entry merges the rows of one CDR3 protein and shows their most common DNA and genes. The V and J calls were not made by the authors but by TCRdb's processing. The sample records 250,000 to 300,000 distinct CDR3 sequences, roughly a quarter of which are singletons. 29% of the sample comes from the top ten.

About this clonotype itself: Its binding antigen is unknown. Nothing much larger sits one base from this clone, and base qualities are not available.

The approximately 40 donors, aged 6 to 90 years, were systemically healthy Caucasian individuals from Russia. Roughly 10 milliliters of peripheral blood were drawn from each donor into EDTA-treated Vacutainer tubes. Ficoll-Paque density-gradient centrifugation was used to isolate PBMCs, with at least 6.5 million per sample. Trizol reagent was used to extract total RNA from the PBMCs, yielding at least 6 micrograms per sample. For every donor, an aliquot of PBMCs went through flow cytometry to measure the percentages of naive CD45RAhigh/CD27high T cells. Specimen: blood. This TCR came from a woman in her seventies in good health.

In nucleotides, the sequence is TGTGCCAGCAGTTTTTCAGGGGGCAAAAACATTCAGTACTTC. Its translation is CASSFSGGKNIQYF. The chain joins TRBV28 to TRBJ2-4; 7 bases in between match TRBD1. V loses 3 bases at its end and J loses 3 bases; junction bases beyond the gene matches: 2. The CDR3 starts with the cysteine, ends with the phenylalanine, and has 14 residues. Only CDR3 DNA remains: 42 bases, in frame from the first base. The germline V gene provides CDR1 MDHEN and CDR2 SYDVKM. Extended through the reference TRBV28 and TRBJ2-4 proteins, this CDR3 yields the full variable domain: DVKVTQSSRYLVKRTGEKVFLECVQDMDHENMFWYRQDPGLGLRLIYFSYDVKMKEKGDIPEGYSVSREKKERFSLILESASTNQTSMYLCASSFSGGKNIQYFGAGTRLSVL.